These 7 T cell receptor beta chains were sequenced from one sample in a study of shared clonotypes between healthy human individuals. Naive CD8 cells lacked CD45RO, underwent positive selection for CCR7 and left out terminally differentiated effector memory CD45RA+ cells. Sequenced by immunoSEQ multiplex PCR; TCRdb stores in-frame clones only, minus some. This sample yields hundreds of thousands of clones, of which roughly 95% are seen a single time; around 0.12% belongs to the top ten. The source material was naive CD8+ T cells sorted from blood. These receptors all come from a woman aged 30 to 39 in good health.

This chain joins TRBV7-9 and TRBJ2-7, with D hard to call. Trimming cost V 6 bases and J 4 bases, with 19 bases left between them. CDR3 length equals 15 residues. Germline V gives CDR1 SEHNR, CDR2 FQNEAQ (reference sequence). As DNA, the CDR3 is TGTGCCAGCAGTCCCGGACCAAATACGGCATACGAGCAGTACTTC. It specifies CASSPGPNTAYEQYF.

The chain has TRBV9 and TRBJ1-2; D is unresolved. The V end was cut by 2 bases, the J end by 5 bases, with 10 bases between. CDR1 and CDR2 (germline): SGDLS, YYNGEE. This CDR3 contains 13 residues. CDR3 coding DNA: TGTGCCAGCAGCGTTACATCGACTTATGGCTACACCTTC. Protein: CASSVTSTYGYTF.

This clone was picked up one time. V usage is TRBV29-1 and J usage is TRBJ2-5; a possible D gene is TRBD2 (5 bases). Trimming shortened V by 7 bases and J by 5 bases, and 14 bases separated the two germline ends. The CDR3 is 12 residues long. Looked up from germline, CDR1 is SQVTM and CDR2 is ANQGSEA. CDR3 in amino acids: CSAASIQETQYF. The CDR3 DNA sequence: TGCAGCGCAGCTAGCATCCAGGAGACCCAGTACTTC.

The V gene is TRBV2, the J gene TRBJ1-2, with D perhaps matching TRBD1 (5 bases). The CDR3 has 13 residues. V lost 7 bases to trimming and J lost 3 bases, with 12 bases between them. Germline V CDR1 and CDR2: SNHLY, FYNNEI. CDR3 sequence reads: CASIRRDYYGYTF. CDR3 nucleotides: TGTGCCAGCATTAGGAGGGACTACTATGGCTACACCTTC.

The chain carries TRBV6-9 and TRBJ2-5; D not resolved. This CDR3 is built from 14 residues. CDR1 and CDR2 from the germline V gene are MNHGY and SVAAGI. Trimming took 3 bases from V and 2 from J, leaving 10 bases between them. The CDR3 loop reads CASSYISQQETQYF. CDR3 DNA: TGTGCCAGCAGTTACATCAGCCAACAAGAGACCCAGTACTTC.

The chain links TRBV6-1 to TRBJ1-5; the D gene is possibly TRBD1 (5 bases). CDR3 size: 15 residues. Trimming removed 0 bases at V and 4 bases at J, with 10 bases between. Germline CDR1 and CDR2: MNHNS and SASEGT. The CDR3 loop reads CASSEAYNRNQPQHF. The CDR3 coding sequence is TGTGCCAGCAGTGAAGCGTATAACAGGAATCAGCCCCAGCATTTT.

This clone appeared once. The chain recombines TRBV9 with TRBJ2-1; D may be TRBD1 (6 bases). The CDR3 covers 15 residues. The V gene's germline CDR1 is SGDLS and CDR2 YYNGEE. The V gene lost 4 bases and the J gene lost 5 bases, with 16 bases spanning the gap. The CDR3 region is CASSHGPGENNEQFF. CDR3 DNA sequence: TGTGCCAGCAGCCACGGGCCAGGGGAAAACAATGAGCAGTTCTTC.